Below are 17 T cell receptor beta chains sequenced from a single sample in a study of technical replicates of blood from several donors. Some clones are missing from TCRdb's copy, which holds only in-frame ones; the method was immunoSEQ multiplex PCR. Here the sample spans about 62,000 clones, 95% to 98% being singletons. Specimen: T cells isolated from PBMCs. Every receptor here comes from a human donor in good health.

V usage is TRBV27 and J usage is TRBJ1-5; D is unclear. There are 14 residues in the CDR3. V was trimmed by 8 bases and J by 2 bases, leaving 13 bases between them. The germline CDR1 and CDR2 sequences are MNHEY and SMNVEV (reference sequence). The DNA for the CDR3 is TGTGCCAGCTCGCGGGGTTATGGCAATCAGCCCCAGCATTTT. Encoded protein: CASSRGYGNQPQHF.

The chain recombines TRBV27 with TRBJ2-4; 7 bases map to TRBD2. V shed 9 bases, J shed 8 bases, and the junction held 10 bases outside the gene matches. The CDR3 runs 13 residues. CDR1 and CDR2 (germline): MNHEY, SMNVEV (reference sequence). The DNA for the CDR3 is TGTGCCAGTGGGGGGGGAGGTTTTGACATTCAGTACTTC. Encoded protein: CASGGGGFDIQYF.

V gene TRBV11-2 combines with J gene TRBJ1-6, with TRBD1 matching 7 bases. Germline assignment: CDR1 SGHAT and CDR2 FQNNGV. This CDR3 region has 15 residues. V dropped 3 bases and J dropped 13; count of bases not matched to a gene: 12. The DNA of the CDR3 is TGTGCCAGCAGCTTCCGAGGCAGGGGGGTTGATCCCCTCCACTTT. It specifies CASSFRGRGVDPLHF.

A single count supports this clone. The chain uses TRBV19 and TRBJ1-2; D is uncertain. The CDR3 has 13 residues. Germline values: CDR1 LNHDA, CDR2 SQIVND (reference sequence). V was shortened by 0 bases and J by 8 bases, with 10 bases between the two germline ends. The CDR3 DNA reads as TGTGCCAGTAGTATAGAAAAGCGGCGGGGCTACACCTTC. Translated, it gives CASSIEKRRGYTF.

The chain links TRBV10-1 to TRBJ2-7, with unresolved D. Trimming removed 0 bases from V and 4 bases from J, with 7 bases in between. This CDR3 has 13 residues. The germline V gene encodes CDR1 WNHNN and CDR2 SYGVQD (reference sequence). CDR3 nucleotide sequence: TGCGCCAGCAGTGAGTCGTTAGTATACGAGCAGTACTTC. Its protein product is CASSESLVYEQYF.

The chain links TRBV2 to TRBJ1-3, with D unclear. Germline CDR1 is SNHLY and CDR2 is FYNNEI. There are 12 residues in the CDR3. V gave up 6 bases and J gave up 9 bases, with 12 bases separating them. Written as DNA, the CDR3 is TGTGCCAGCAGCCTGGAGGGAGGCACCATATATTTT. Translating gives CASSLEGGTIYF. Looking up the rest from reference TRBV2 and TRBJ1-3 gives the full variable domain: EPEVTQTPSHQVTQMGQEVILRCVPISNHLYFYWYRQILGQKVEFLVSFYNNEISEKSEIFDDQFSVERPDGSNFTLKIRSTKLEDSAMYFCASSLEGGTIYFGEGSWLTVV.

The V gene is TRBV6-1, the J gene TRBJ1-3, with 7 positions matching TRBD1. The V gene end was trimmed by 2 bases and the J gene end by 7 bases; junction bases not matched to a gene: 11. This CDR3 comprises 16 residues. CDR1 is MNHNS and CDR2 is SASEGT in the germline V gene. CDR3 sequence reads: CASSEPSGQLWNTIYF. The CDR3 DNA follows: TGTGCCAGCAGTGAACCCTCGGGACAGCTCTGGAACACCATATATTTT.

The CDR3 nucleotides are TGTGCCACCACGGGAGACTCACGGTGGGTCCAGCAGTACTTC. Amino acid sequence: CATTGDSRWVQQYF. The V gene is TRBV7-2, the J gene TRBJ2-7; tentatively, D is TRBD2 (6 bases). From germline, CDR1 is SGHTA and CDR2 FQGNSA. V lost 10 bases and J 8 bases, leaving 24 bases between the germline ends. The length of the CDR3 is 14 residues.

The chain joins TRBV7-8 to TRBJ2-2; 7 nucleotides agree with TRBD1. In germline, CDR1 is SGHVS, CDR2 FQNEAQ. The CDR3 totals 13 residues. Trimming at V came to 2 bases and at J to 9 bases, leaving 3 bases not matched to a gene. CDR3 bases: TGTGCCAGCAGCTTACCAGGGGGTCGGGAGCTGTTTTTT. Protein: CASSLPGGRELFF.

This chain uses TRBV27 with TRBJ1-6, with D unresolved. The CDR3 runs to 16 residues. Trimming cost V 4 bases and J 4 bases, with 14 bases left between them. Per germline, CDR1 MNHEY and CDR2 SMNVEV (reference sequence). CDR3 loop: CASSSMDGRYNSPLHF. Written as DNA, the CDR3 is TGTGCCAGCAGTTCAATGGACGGGAGATATAATTCACCCCTCCACTTT.

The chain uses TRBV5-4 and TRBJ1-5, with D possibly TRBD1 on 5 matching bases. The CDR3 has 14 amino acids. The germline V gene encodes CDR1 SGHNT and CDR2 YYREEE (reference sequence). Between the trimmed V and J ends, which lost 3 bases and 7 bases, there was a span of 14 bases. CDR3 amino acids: CASSWGGGGQPQHF. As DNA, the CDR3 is TGTGCCAGCAGCTGGGGGGGTGGGGGACAGCCCCAGCATTTT.

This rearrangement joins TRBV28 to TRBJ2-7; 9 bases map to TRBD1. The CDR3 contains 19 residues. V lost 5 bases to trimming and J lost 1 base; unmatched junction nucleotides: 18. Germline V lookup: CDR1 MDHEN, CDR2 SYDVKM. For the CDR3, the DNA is TGTGCCAGCAGTCCTAACACCTTTAAGGGACAGGGTTTTTCCTACGAGCAGTACTTC. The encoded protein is CASSPNTFKGQGFSYEQYF.

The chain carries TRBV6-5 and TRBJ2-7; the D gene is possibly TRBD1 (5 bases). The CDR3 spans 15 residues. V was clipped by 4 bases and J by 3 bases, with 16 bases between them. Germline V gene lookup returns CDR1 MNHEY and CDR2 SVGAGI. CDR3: CASSLTRDSYYEQYF. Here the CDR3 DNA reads TGTGCCAGCAGTTTAACCAGGGATTCCTACTACGAGCAGTACTTC.

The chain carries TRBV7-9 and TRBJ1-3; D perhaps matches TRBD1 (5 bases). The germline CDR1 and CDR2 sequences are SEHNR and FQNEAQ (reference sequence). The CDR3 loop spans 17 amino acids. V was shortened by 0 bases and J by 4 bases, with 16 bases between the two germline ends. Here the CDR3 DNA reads TGTGCCAGCAGCTTAGCAACAGGAGTGGTGCGGGGAAACACCATATATTTT. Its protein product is CASSLATGVVRGNTIYF.

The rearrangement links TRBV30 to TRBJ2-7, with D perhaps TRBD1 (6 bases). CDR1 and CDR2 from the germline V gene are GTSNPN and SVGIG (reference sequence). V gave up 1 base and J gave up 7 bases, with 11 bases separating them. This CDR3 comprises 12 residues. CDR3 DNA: TGTGCCTGGAGTGGTACAGGGTTGGAGCAGTACTTC. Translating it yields CAWSGTGLEQYF.

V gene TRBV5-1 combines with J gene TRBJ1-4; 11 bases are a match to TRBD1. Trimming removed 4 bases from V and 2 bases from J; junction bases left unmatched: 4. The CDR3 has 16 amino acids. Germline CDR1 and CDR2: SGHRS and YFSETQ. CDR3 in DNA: TGCGCCAGCAGCAACGGACAGGGGGCGACTAATGAAAAACTGTTTTTT. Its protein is CASSNGQGATNEKLFF.

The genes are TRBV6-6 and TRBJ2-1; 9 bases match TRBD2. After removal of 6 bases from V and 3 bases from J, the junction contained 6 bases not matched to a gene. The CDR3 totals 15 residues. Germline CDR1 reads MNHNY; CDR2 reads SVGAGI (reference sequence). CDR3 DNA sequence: TGTGCCAGCAGATCCTCTAGCGGGATCTACAATGAGCAGTTCTTC. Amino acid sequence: CASRSSSGIYNEQFF.